The T cell receptor (beta chain) described here comes from a study of cytomegalovirus exposure and HLA in healthy donors. PCR used 60 Vbeta primers and 13 Jbeta primers. Some clones are missing from TCRdb's copy, which holds only in-frame ones; the method was immunoSEQ multiplex PCR. The sample records 90,000 to 120,000 clones, 76% being singletons. Germline-derived CDR1 and CDR2 are MNHEY and SVGAGI. The V end lost 0 bases, the J end lost 3 bases, and 12 bases lay between the germline ends. This CDR3 spans 15 amino acids. Sequenced material: PBMCs. The origin of this receptor is a woman in her forties or fifties in good health and CMV-seropositive. The J gene is TRBJ2-7, the V gene TRBV6-5; perhaps TRBD1 as D (5 bases). Here the CDR3 reads CASSYSAGYGYEQYF. CDR3 in DNA: TGTGCCAGCAGTTACTCGGCAGGGTATGGCTACGAGCAGTACTTC.